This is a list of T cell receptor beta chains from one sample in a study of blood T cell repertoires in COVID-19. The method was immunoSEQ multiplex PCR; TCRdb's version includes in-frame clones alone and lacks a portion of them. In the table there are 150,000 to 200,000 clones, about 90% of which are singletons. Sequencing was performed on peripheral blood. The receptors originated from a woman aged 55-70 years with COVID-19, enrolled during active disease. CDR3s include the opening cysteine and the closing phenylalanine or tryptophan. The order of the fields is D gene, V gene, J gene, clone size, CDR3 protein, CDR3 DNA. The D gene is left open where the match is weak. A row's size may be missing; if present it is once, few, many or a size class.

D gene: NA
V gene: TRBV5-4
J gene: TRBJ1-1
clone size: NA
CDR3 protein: CASSTPFHSTAEAFF
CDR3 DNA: TGTGCCAGCAGCACCCCTTTCCACAGTACCGCTGAAGCTTTCTTT

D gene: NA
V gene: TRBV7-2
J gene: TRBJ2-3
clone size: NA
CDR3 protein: CASSLEGALGTDTQYF
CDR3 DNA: TGTGCCAGCAGCTTGGAGGGCGCCCTTGGCACAGATACGCAGTATTTT

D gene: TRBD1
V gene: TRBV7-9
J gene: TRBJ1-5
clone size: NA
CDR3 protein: CASSLGGQHNQPQHF
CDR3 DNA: TGTGCCAGCAGCTTGGGGGGACAGCACAATCAGCCCCAGCATTTT

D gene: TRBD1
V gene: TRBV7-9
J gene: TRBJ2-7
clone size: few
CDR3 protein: CASSPGDRDEQYF
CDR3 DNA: TGTGCCAGCAGCCCAGGCGACAGGGACGAGCAGTACTTC

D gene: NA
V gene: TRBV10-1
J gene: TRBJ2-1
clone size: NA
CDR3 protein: CASSEWAADNEQFF
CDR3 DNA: TGCGCCAGCAGTGAGTGGGCAGCTGACAATGAGCAGTTCTTC

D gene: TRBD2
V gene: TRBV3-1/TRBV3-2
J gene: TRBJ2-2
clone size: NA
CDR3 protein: CASSQRLAVTGELFF
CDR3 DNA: TGTGCCAGCAGCCAAAGACTAGCGGTCACCGGGGAGCTGTTTTTT

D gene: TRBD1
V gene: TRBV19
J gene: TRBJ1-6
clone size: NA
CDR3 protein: CASSIVGTGNSPLHF
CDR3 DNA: TGTGCCAGTAGTATAGTCGGGACAGGGAACTCACCCCTCCACTTT

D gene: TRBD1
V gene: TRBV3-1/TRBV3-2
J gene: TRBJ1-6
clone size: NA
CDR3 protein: CASSQAPGGNSPLHF
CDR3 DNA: TGTGCCAGCAGCCAAGCGCCAGGGGGTAATTCACCCCTCCACTTT

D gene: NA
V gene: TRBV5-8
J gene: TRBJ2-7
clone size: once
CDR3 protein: CASSPYGLGGRDEQYF
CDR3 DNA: TGTGCCAGCAGCCCCTACGGACTAGGGGGGAGGGACGAGCAGTACTTC

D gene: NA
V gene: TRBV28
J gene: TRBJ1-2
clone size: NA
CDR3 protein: CASRVPGEGYTF
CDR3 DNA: TGTGCCAGCAGGGTTCCTGGAGAGGGCTACACCTTC

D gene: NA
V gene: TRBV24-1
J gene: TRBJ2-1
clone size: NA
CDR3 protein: CATSDSSRDEQFF
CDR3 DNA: TGTGCCACCAGTGATTCCTCCAGGGATGAGCAGTTCTTC

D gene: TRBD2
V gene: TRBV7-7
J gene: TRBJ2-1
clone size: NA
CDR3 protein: CASSSTSGIDNEQFF
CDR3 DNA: TGTGCTAGCAGCTCGACTAGCGGGATCGACAATGAGCAGTTCTTC

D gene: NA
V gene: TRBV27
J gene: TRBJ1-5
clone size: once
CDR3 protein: CASGRGRRSNQPQHF
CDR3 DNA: TGTGCCAGCGGACGGGGAAGGCGGAGCAATCAGCCCCAGCATTTT

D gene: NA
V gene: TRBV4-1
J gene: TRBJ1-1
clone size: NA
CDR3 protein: CASSLRRSSTEAFF
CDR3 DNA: TGCGCCAGCAGCCTAAGGAGGTCAAGCACTGAAGCTTTCTTT

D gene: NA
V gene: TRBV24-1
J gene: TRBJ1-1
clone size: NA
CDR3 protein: CATRPGQNTEAFF
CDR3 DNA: TGTGCCACCAGACCGGGACAGAACACTGAAGCTTTCTTT

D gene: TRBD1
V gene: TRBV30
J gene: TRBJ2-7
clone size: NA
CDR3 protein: CAWSAGQPYEQYF
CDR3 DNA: TGTGCCTGGAGTGCGGGACAGCCCTACGAGCAGTACTTC

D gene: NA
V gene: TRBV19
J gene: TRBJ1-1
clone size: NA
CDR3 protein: CASTGQLMNTEAFF
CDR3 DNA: TGTGCCAGTACCGGACAACTCATGAACACTGAAGCTTTCTTT

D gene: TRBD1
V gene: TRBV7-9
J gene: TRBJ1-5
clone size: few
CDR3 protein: CASSPAGQGAQPQHF
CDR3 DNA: TGTGCCAGCAGCCCCGCCGGACAGGGGGCTCAGCCCCAGCATTTT

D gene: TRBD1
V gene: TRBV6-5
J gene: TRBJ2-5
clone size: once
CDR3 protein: CASSKNRGRETQYF
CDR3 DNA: TGTGCCAGCAGCAAAAACAGGGGGCGGGAGACCCAGTACTTC

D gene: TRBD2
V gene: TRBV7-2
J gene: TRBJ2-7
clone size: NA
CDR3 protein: CASSLRGTSETYEQYF
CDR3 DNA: TGTGCCAGCAGCCTACGAGGGACTAGCGAAACCTACGAGCAGTACTTC

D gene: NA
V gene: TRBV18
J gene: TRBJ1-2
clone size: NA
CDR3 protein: CASSPIGGAEPGYTF
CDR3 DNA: TGTGCCAGCTCACCAATAGGGGGAGCGGAGCCTGGCTACACCTTC

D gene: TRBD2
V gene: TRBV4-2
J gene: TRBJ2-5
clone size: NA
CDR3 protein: CASSQGSSGGRVRETQYF
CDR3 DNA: TGTGCCAGCAGCCAAGGGTCCTCGGGCGGGAGGGTTCGAGAGACCCAGTACTTC